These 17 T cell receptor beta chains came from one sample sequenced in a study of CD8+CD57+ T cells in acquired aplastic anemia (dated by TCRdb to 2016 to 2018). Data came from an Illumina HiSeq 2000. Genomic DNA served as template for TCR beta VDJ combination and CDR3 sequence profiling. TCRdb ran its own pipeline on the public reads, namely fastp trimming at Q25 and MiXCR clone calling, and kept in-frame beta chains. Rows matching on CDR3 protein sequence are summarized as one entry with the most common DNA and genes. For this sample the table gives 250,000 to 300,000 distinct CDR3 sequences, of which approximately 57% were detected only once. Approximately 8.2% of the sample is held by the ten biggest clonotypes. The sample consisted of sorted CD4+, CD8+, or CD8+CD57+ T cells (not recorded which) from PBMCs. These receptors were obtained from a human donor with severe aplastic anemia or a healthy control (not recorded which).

CDR3 nucleotides: TGCGCCAGCAGCTTGGAAGAGGGAATTCTTGCGGGCTACACCTTC. Protein: CASSLEEGILAGYTF. V and J are TRBV5-1 and TRBJ1-2; D is ambiguous. This CDR3 has 15 residues. V was cut by 0 bases and J by 8 bases, with 17 bases left in between. The germline V gene encodes CDR1 SGHRS and CDR2 YFSETQ.

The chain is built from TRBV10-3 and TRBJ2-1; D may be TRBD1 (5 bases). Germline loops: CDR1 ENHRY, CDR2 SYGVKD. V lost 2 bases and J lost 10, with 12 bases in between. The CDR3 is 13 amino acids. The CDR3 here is CAISEEVGLEQFF. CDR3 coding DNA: TGTGCCATCAGTGAGGAAGTGGGGCTGGAGCAGTTCTTC.

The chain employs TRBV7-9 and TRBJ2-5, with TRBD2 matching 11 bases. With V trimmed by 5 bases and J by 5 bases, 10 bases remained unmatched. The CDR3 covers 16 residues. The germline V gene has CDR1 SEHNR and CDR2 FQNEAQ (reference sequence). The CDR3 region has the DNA TGTGCCAGCAGCCCAACCGTACTAGCGGGAGTGGAGACCCAGTACTTC. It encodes CASSPTVLAGVETQYF.

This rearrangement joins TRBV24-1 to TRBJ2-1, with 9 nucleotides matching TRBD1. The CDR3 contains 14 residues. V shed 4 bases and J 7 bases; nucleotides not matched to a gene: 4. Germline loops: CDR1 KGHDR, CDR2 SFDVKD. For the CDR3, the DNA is TGTGCCACCAGTGAGCATGACAGGGGGAATGAGCAGTTCTTC. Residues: CATSEHDRGNEQFF.

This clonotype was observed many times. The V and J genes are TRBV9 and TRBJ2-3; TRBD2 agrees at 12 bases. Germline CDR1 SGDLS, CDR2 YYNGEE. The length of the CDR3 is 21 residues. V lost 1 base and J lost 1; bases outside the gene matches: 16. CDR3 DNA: TGTGCCAGCAGCGTATCCCGAGACGGATGGCGGACTAGCGGGGGCACAGATACGCAGTATTTT. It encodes CASSVSRDGWRTSGGTDTQYF. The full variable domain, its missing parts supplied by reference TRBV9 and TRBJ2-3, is DSGVTQTPKHLITATGQRVTLRCSPRSGDLSVYWYQQSLDQGLQFLIQYYNGEERAKGNILERFSAQQFPDLHSELNLSSLELGDSALYFCASSVSRDGWRTSGGTDTQYFGPGTRLTVL.

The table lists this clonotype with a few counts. DNA of the CDR3: TGTGCCACCAGCCCCGGCGACACAGATACGCAGTATTTT. Protein sequence: CATSPGDTDTQYF. The chain recombines TRBV15 with TRBJ2-3; D is undetermined. Looked up from germline, CDR1 is LNHNV and CDR2 is YYDKDF (reference sequence). The CDR3 extends over 13 amino acids. Deletions cut 5 bases from V and 2 bases from J, with 8 bases between. The full variable domain, completed using reference TRBV15 and TRBJ2-3, is DAMVIQNPRYQVTQFGKPVTLSCSQTLNHNVMYWYQQKSSQAPKLLFHYYDKDFNNEADTPDNFQSRRPNTSFCFLDIRSPGLGDTAMYLCATSPGDTDTQYFGPGTRLTVL.

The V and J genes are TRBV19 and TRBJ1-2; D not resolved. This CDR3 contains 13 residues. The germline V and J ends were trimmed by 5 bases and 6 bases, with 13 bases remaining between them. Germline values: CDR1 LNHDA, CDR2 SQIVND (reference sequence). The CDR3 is CASSRPDYDGYTF. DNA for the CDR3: TGTGCCAGTAGTCGGCCAGATTATGATGGCTACACCTTC.

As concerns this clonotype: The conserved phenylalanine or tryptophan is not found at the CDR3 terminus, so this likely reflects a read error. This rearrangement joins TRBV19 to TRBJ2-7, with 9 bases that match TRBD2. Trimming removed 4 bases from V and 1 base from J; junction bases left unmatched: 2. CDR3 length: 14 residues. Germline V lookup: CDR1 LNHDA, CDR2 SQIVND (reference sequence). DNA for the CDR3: TGTGCCAGTAGTAGCGGGAGGGCGTCCTACGAGCAGTACCTC. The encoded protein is CASSSGRASYEQYL.

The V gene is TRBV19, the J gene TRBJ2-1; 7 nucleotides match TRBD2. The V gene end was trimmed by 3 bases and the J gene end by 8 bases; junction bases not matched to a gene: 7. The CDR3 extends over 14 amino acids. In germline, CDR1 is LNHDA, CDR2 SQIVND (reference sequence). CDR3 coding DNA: TGTGCCAGTAGTATGGGGAGGGACTTCCATGAGCAGTTCTTC. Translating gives CASSMGRDFHEQFF.

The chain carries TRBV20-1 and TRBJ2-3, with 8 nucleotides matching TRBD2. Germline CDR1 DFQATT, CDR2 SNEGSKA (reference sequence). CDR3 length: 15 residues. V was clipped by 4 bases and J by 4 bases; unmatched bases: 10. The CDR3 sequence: CSAIPGTSRADTQYF. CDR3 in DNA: TGCAGTGCTATACCCGGGACTAGTCGGGCAGATACGCAGTATTTT.

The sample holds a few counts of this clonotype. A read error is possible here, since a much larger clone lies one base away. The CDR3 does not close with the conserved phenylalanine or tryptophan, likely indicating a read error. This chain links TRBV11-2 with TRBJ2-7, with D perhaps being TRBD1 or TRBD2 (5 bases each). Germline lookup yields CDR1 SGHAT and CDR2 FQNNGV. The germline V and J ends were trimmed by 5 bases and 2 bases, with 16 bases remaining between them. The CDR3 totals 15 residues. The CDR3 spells CASSPIRGRAYEQYL. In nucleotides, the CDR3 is TGTGCCAGCAGCCCAATCCGGGGCAGAGCCTACGAGCAGTACCTC.

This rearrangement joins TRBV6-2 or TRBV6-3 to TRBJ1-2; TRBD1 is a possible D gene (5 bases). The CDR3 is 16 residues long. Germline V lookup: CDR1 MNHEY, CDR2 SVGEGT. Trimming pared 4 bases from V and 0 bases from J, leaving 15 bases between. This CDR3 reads CASSSVLKTANYGYTF. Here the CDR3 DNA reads TGTGCCAGCAGTTCCGTCCTGAAGACAGCTAACTATGGCTACACCTTC.

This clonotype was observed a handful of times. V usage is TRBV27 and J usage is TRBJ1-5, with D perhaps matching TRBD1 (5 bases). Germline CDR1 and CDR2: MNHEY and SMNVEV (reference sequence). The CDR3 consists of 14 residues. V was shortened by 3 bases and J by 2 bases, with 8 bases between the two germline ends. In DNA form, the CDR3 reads TGTGCCAGCAGTTTTGAAGGGGGCAATCAGCCCCAGCATTTT. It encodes CASSFEGGNQPQHF.

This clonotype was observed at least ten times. CDR3 amino acids: CATSDRPGTEDQETQYF. In DNA, the CDR3 is TGTGCCACCAGTGATAGGCCCGGGACAGAAGACCAAGAGACCCAGTACTTC. This chain connects TRBV24-1 to TRBJ2-5; TRBD1 agrees at 7 bases. V gave up 3 bases and J gave up 0 bases; unmatched junction bases: 9. Germline loops: CDR1 KGHDR, CDR2 SFDVKD. The CDR3 spans 17 residues.

The CDR3 sequence is CAISDSDRGIYEQYF. CDR3 coding DNA: TGTGCCATCAGTGACTCTGACAGGGGAATTTACGAGCAGTACTTC. The gene calls are TRBV10-3 and TRBJ2-7; 8 nucleotides align to TRBD1. The germline gives CDR1 ENHRY, CDR2 SYGVKD. The CDR3 totals 15 residues. The trim removed 3 bases at V and 4 bases at J, leaving 8 bases unmatched.

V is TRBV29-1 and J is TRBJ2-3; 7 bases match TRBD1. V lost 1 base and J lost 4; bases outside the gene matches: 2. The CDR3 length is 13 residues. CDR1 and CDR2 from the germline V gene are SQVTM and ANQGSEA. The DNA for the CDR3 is TGCAGCGTTGAAGGCGACAGGGCAGATACGCAGTATTTT. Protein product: CSVEGDRADTQYF.

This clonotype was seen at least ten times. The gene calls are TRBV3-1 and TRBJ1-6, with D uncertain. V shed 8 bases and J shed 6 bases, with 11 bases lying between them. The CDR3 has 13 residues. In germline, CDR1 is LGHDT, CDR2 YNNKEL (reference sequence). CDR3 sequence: CASSPRGNSPLHF. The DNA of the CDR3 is TGTGCCAGCTCCCCCCGGGGTAATTCACCCCTCCACTTT.